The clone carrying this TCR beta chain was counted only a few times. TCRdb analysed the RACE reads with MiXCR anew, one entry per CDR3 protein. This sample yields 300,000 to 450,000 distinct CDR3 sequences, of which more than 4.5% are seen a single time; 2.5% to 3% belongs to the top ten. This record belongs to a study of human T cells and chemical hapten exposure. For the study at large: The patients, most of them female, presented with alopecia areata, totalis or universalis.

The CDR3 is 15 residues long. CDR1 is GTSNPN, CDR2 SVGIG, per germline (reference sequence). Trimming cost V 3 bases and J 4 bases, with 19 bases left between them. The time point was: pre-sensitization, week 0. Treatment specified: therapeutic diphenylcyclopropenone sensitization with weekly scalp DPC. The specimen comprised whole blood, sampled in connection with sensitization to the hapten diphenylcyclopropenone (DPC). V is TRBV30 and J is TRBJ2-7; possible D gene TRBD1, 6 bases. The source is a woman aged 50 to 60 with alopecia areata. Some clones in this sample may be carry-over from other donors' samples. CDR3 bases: TGTGCCTGGAGCCCCGACAGGATAGTTTTGTACGAGCAGTACTTC. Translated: CAWSPDRIVLYEQYF.